These 28 T cell receptor beta chains originate from one sample sequenced in a study of T cells in pancreatic ductal adenocarcinoma. No neoadjuvant therapy was given to the selected pancreatic ductal adenocarcinoma patients before their surgery. Sequencing used immunoSEQ multiplex PCR; TCRdb keeps in-frame clones, though not all of them. The sample lists 85,000 to 120,000 clones, about 95% occurring once. The sequencing sample was made of PBMCs. The receptor set was obtained from a human donor with pancreatic ductal adenocarcinoma.

The chain combines TRBV29-1 with TRBJ2-5; D is unclear. The CDR3 has 13 residues. The V end was cut by 3 bases, the J end by 2 bases, with 10 bases between. Germline CDR1 and CDR2: SQVTM and ANQGSEA. The CDR3 DNA reads TGCAGCGTTGAGAGAGGCCCACAAGAGACCCAGTACTTC. This sequence encodes CSVERGPQETQYF.

This chain links TRBV4-2 with TRBJ2-7; 7 bases agree with TRBD1. CDR3 size: 16 residues. The V gene's germline CDR1 is LGHNA and CDR2 YNFKEQ. The junction had 13 bases not matched to a gene; V was cut back by 1 base and J by 7 bases. The CDR3 DNA is TGTGCCAGCAGCCAAGTAGGGGGCCCCGAACCGAGGGAGCAGTACTTC. It encodes CASSQVGGPEPREQYF.

The chain employs TRBV28 and TRBJ2-7, with D possibly matching TRBD2 (5 bases). CDR1 is MDHEN and CDR2 is SYDVKM in the germline V gene. The CDR3 loop spans 11 amino acids. The V end was cut by 7 bases, the J end by 3 bases, with 7 bases between. The CDR3 region is CASNGGYEQYF. The CDR3, as DNA: TGTGCCAGCAACGGAGGCTACGAGCAGTACTTC.

J is TRBJ1-4 and V is TRBV6-5, with D uncertain. V lost 2 bases and J 4 bases, leaving 8 bases between the germline ends. The length of the CDR3 is 14 residues. Germline V gene sequence: CDR1 MNHEY, CDR2 SVGAGI. CDR3 in DNA: TGTGCCAGCAGTTACGGCAGGCTTAATGAAAAACTGTTTTTT. Amino acids: CASSYGRLNEKLFF.

J is TRBJ2-7 and V is TRBV18; 12 nucleotides agree with TRBD2. Germline V gene lookup returns CDR1 KGHSH and CDR2 LQKENI. J lost 4 bases, V lost 0 bases, and 4 bases had no gene match. The CDR3 is 16 amino acids. The CDR3 region has the DNA TGTGCCAGCTCACCACCGGGACTAGCGGGCGAATACGAGCAGTACTTC. This gives the protein CASSPPGLAGEYEQYF.

The rearrangement links TRBV27 to TRBJ1-2; D gene uncertain. V was pared by 3 bases and J by 3 bases, with 8 bases between. CDR3 length: 13 residues. Germline V lookup: CDR1 MNHEY, CDR2 SMNVEV (reference sequence). DNA of the CDR3: TGTGCCAGCAGTTTCCCCGGGGACTATGGCTACACCTTC. Translating gives CASSFPGDYGYTF.

The genes are TRBV19 and TRBJ1-5, with D maybe TRBD1 (6 bases). The ends were cut back, 11 bases at V and 2 bases at J, with 19 bases in the middle. Germline-derived CDR1 and CDR2 are LNHDA and SQIVND (reference sequence). The CDR3 totals 15 residues. The CDR3 spells CAGGGHLGGNQPQHF. The DNA of the CDR3 is TGTGCCGGGGGGGGCCACCTTGGCGGCAATCAGCCCCAGCATTTT. The entire variable domain, with the rest obtained from reference TRBV19 and TRBJ1-5, is as follows: DGGITQSPKYLFRKEGQNVTLSCEQNLNHDAMYWYRQDPGQGLRLIYYSQIVNDFQKGDIAEGYSVSREKKESFPLTVTSAQKNPTAFYLCAGGGHLGGNQPQHFGDGTRLSIL.

V is TRBV7-2 and J is TRBJ2-7, with 8 bases matching TRBD1. The trim removed 2 bases at V and 1 base at J, leaving 4 bases unmatched. Germline CDR1 is SGHTA and CDR2 is FQGNSA. There are 15 residues in the CDR3. CDR3 nucleotide sequence: TGTGCCAGCAGCTTAAACAGGGGGTTGTCCTACGAGCAGTACTTC. Protein product: CASSLNRGLSYEQYF.

This clone has only one observation. The chain joins TRBV2 to TRBJ1-5; TRBD1 might be the D (5 bases). The CDR3 is 14 amino acids. V was cut by 7 bases and J by 6 bases, with 16 bases left in between. The germline gives CDR1 SNHLY, CDR2 FYNNEI. The CDR3: CASNPTGGVQPQHF. CDR3 DNA: TGTGCCAGCAACCCCACGGGGGGGGTTCAGCCCCAGCATTTT.

The rearrangement links TRBV23-1 to TRBJ2-7; D possibly corresponds to TRBD2 (5 bases). TRBV23-1 is known as an ORF, though its function is uncertain. Trimming pared 2 bases from V and 6 bases from J, leaving 23 bases between. CDR3 length equals 17 residues. CDR3: CASSQPKANPPRGEQYF. The CDR3 DNA reads TGCGCCAGCAGTCAACCTAAAGCGAACCCTCCCCGGGGCGAGCAGTACTTC.

V usage is TRBV30 and J usage is TRBJ1-1; weak D call: TRBD1 (5 bases). The CDR3 is 15 residues long. The V gene's germline CDR1 is GTSNPN and CDR2 SVGIG (reference sequence). The ends were cut back, 4 bases at V and 5 bases at J, with 20 bases in the middle. The CDR3 reads CAWTPQGGARTEAFF. The CDR3 DNA follows: TGTGCCTGGACCCCACAAGGTGGGGCTAGGACTGAAGCTTTCTTT.

The rearrangement joins TRBV6-5 to TRBJ2-7; 9 bases are a match to TRBD2. Germline V gene lookup returns CDR1 MNHEY and CDR2 SVGAGI. J gave up 5 bases and V 0 bases, and 5 bases lay outside the gene matches. This CDR3 is built from 15 residues. For the CDR3, the DNA is TGTGCCAGCAGTTACTCAGCGGGAGGAAGGCACGAGCAGTACTTC. Translated, it gives CASSYSAGGRHEQYF.

The rearrangement links TRBV6-6 to TRBJ2-7, with 7 bases lining up with TRBD2. Germline V lookup: CDR1 MNHNY, CDR2 SVGAGI (reference sequence). This CDR3 contains 14 residues. V lost 4 bases to trimming and J lost 4 bases; unmatched junction nucleotides: 7. CDR3 coding DNA: TGTGCCAGCAGTTTGCCCAGCGGGGAGTACGAGCAGTACTTC. This codes for CASSLPSGEYEQYF.

The genes are TRBV5-1 and TRBJ2-5, with TRBD1 identical over 9 bases. CDR1 is SGHRS, CDR2 YFSETQ, per germline. V dropped 7 bases and J dropped 5; count of bases not matched to a gene: 9. This CDR3 comprises 14 residues. The DNA for the CDR3 is TGCGCCAGCGCACAGGGGGCGCCCCGGGAGACCCAGTACTTC. Its translation is CASAQGAPRETQYF.

This chain uses TRBV18 with TRBJ2-3; maybe TRBD2 (5 bases). V gave up 3 bases and J gave up 2 bases, with 9 bases separating them. Germline CDR1 and CDR2: KGHSH and LQKENI. The CDR3 consists of 14 residues. The CDR3 here is CASSPRRATDTQYF. As DNA, the CDR3 is TGTGCCAGCTCACCGAGGCGGGCCACAGATACGCAGTATTTT. The full variable domain, its missing parts supplied by reference TRBV18 and TRBJ2-3, is NAGVMQNPRHLVRRRGQEARLRCSPMKGHSHVYWYRQLPEEGLKFMVYLQKENIIDESGMPKERFSAEFPKEGPSILRIQQVVRGDSAAYFCASSPRRATDTQYFGPGTRLTVL.

This rearrangement joins TRBV30 to TRBJ2-7, with a possible D match to TRBD1 (6 bases). This CDR3 has 13 amino acids. Trimming left V 8 bases short and J 0 bases short, with 14 bases between. CDR1 and CDR2 (germline): GTSNPN, SVGIG (reference sequence). The CDR3 region has the DNA TGTGCCGGACGAACAGGGCTCTCCTACGAGCAGTACTTC. Amino acids: CAGRTGLSYEQYF.

This chain links TRBV14 with TRBJ2-3, with TRBD2 identical over 7 bases. There are 14 residues in the CDR3. V lost 5 bases to trimming and J lost 2 bases; unmatched junction nucleotides: 4. Germline CDR1 and CDR2: SGHDN and FVKESK. CDR3 amino acids: CASSAGGNTDTQYF. The CDR3 region has the DNA TGTGCCAGCAGCGCCGGGGGGAACACAGATACGCAGTATTTT.

The V call is TRBV18, the J call TRBJ2-2; TRBD2 agrees at 11 bases. Germline CDR1 KGHSH, CDR2 LQKENI. The CDR3 covers 19 residues. V was clipped by 1 base and J by 7 bases; unmatched bases: 14. CDR3 DNA: TGTGCCAGCTCACCACGGAGTAGCGGGAGGGCCGATTTGAGCGGGGAGCTGTTTTTT. Protein sequence: CASSPRSSGRADLSGELFF.

V and J are TRBV28 and TRBJ2-5, with 11 bases that match TRBD2. This CDR3 comprises 13 residues. The V and J ends lost 8 bases and 4 bases, in that order; junction bases with no gene match: 3. In germline, CDR1 is MDHEN, CDR2 SYDVKM. The CDR3 DNA reads as TGTGCCAGCTTTCTAGCGGGAGGAGAGACCCAGTACTTC. Translating it yields CASFLAGGETQYF.

The rearrangement uses TRBV19 and TRBJ2-1, with 9 bases fitting TRBD2. The germline V gene encodes CDR1 LNHDA and CDR2 SQIVND (reference sequence). V dropped 5 bases and J dropped 4; count of bases not matched to a gene: 12. The CDR3 is 17 amino acids. DNA for the CDR3: TGTGCCAGTAGTGCAATGCGGGAGGGGATCGGGTACAATGAGCAGTTCTTC. Its protein product is CASSAMREGIGYNEQFF.

The count of this clone is one. The chain is built from TRBV5-1 and TRBJ2-3, with TRBD2 matching 11 bases. Germline loops: CDR1 SGHRS, CDR2 YFSETQ. CDR3 size: 16 residues. V trimming: 0 bases; J trimming: 6 bases; junction bases outside the gene matches: 6. DNA of the CDR3: TGCGCCAGCAGCTTGGCCCTAGCGGGAGGTTCGGATACGCAGTATTTT. This gives the protein CASSLALAGGSDTQYF.

The gene calls are TRBV28 and TRBJ2-3; D is possibly TRBD1 (6 bases). The CDR3 loop spans 14 amino acids. Trimming cost V 6 bases and J 4 bases, with 14 bases left between them. Germline V gene data show CDR1 as MDHEN and CDR2 as SYDVKM. The CDR3: CASRRGGAADTQYF. CDR3 sequence (DNA): TGTGCCAGCAGAAGAGGGGGAGCGGCAGATACGCAGTATTTT.

The rearrangement uses TRBV6-1 and TRBJ1-5, with D maybe TRBD1 (5 bases). Germline V gene data show CDR1 as MNHNS and CDR2 as SASEGT. This CDR3 is 12 amino acids long. With 8 bases removed from V and 7 bases from J, the gap between germline ends came to 12 bases. CDR3 protein: CASGGSGQPQHF. CDR3 nucleotides: TGTGCCAGCGGGGGGTCTGGGCAGCCCCAGCATTTT.

The rearrangement links TRBV6-5 to TRBJ1-4, with 10 bases aligning to TRBD1. After removal of 4 bases from V and 5 bases from J, the junction contained 4 bases not matched to a gene. The CDR3 covers 15 residues. Germline CDR1 is MNHEY and CDR2 is SVGAGI. CDR3 DNA: TGTGCCAGCAGTTCCCCGGGACAGGGGAATGAAAAACTGTTTTTT. Protein sequence: CASSSPGQGNEKLFF.

This chain links TRBV18 with TRBJ2-1; 11 bases line up with TRBD2. V trimming: 4 bases; J trimming: 7 bases; junction bases outside the gene matches: 9. Germline loops: CDR1 KGHSH, CDR2 LQKENI. The CDR3 runs to 16 residues. CDR3 residues: CASSQRTSGSSNEQFF. The CDR3 nucleotides read TGTGCCAGCTCACAGCGAACTAGCGGGAGTTCTAATGAGCAGTTCTTC. Full variable domain (missing parts from reference TRBV18 and TRBJ2-1): NAGVMQNPRHLVRRRGQEARLRCSPMKGHSHVYWYRQLPEEGLKFMVYLQKENIIDESGMPKERFSAEFPKEGPSILRIQQVVRGDSAAYFCASSQRTSGSSNEQFFGPGTRLTVL.

This chain uses TRBV2 with TRBJ1-5; no definite D call. The V gene's germline CDR1 is SNHLY and CDR2 FYNNEI. V was clipped by 6 bases and J by 4 bases, with 16 bases between them. The length of the CDR3 is 15 residues. The CDR3 loop is CASSAQEGGNQPQHF. CDR3 nucleotides: TGTGCCAGCAGCGCCCAAGAGGGAGGGAATCAGCCCCAGCATTTT.

In its sample, this clone was seen once. DNA for the CDR3: TGTGCCAGCAGCTTATCAGGGGACTACGAGCAGTACTTC. It codes for CASSLSGDYEQYF. The chain uses TRBV7-2 and TRBJ2-7, with a weak D call TRBD1 (6 bases). Germline V gene data show CDR1 as SGHTA and CDR2 as FQGNSA. Trimming removed 2 bases from V and 3 bases from J, with 8 bases in between. The CDR3 is made up of 13 amino acids.

V usage is TRBV18 and J usage is TRBJ1-5; D perhaps matches TRBD1 (5 bases). Per the germline V gene, CDR1 is KGHSH and CDR2 is LQKENI. This CDR3 has 14 residues. The ends were cut back, 6 bases at V and 7 bases at J, with 16 bases in the middle. In DNA form, the CDR3 reads TGTGCCAGCTCCCAAAGCGGGGGAGGCCAGCCCCAGCATTTT. This sequence encodes CASSQSGGGQPQHF.